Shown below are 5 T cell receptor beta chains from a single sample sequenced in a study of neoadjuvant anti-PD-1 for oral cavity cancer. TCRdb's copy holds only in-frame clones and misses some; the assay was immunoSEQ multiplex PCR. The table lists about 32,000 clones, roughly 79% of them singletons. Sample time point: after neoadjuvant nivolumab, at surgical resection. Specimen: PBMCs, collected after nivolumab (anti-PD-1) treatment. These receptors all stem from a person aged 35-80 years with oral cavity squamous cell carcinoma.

Here the CDR3 reads CASSEGFFGGYGYTF. The CDR3 DNA reads TGTGCCAGCAGTGAAGGGTTTTTCGGGGGATATGGCTACACCTTC. V usage is TRBV6-1 and J usage is TRBJ1-2; tentatively, D is TRBD1 (5 bases). Trimming pared 1 base from V and 5 bases from J, leaving 14 bases between. The length of the CDR3 is 15 residues. The germline CDR1 and CDR2 sequences are MNHNS and SASEGT.

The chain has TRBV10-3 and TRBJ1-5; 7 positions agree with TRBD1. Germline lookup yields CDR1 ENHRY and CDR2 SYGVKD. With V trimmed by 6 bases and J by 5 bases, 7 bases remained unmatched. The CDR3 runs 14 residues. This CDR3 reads CAIRGDSPDQPQHF. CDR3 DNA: TGTGCCATCAGAGGGGACAGTCCGGATCAGCCCCAGCATTTT.

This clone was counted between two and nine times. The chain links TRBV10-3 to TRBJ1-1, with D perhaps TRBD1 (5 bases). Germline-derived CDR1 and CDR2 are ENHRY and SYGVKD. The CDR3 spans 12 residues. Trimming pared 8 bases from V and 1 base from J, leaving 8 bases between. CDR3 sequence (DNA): TGTGCCATCTCGACAGAGAACACTGAAGCTTTCTTT. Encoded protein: CAISTENTEAFF.

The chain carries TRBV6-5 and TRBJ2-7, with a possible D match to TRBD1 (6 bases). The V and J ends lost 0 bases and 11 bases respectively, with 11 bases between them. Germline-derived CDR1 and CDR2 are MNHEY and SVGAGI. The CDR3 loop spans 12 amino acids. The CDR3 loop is CASSYSRGDKYF. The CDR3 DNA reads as TGTGCCAGCAGTTACTCCAGGGGTGATAAGTACTTC.

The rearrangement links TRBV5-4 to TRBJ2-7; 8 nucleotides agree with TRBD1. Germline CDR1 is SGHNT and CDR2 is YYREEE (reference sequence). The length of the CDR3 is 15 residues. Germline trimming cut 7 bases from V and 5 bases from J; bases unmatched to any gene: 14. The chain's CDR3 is CASGALQGAAHEQYF. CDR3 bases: TGTGCCAGCGGGGCTCTGCAGGGGGCGGCTCACGAGCAGTACTTC.